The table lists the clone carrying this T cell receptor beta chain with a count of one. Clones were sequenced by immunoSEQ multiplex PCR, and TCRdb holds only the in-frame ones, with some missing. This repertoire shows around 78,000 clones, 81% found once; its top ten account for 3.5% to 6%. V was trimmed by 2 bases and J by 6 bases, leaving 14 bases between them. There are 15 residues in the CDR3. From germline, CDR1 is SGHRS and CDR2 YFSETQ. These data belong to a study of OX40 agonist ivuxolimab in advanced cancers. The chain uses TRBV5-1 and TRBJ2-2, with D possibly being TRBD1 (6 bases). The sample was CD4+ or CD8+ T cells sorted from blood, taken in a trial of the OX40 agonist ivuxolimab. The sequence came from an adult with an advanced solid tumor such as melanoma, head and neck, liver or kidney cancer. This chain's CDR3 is CASSFQGTNAGELFF. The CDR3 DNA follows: TGCGCCAGCAGCTTTCAGGGGACAAATGCCGGGGAGCTGTTTTTT.